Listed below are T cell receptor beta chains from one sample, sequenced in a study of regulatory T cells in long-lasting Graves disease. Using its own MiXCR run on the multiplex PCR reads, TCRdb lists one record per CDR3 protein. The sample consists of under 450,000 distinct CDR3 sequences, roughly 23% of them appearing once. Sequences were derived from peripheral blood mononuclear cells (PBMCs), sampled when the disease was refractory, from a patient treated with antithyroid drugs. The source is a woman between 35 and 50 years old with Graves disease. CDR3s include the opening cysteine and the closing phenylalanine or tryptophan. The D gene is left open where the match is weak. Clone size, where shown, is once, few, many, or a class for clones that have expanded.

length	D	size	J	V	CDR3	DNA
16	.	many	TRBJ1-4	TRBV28	CASRTARGSTNEKLFF	TGTGCCAGCAGGACGGCACGGGGGTCAACTAATGAAAAACTGTTTTTT
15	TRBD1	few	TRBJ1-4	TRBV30	CAWSGIGTGNEKLFF	TGTGCCTGGAGTGGAATAGGGACAGGGAATGAAAAACTGTTTTTT
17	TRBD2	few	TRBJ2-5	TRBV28	CASSLPFLAGGQETQYF	TGTGCCAGCAGTTTACCTTTTTTAGCGGGAGGGCAAGAGACCCAGTACTTC
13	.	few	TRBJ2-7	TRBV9	CASSVGISYEQYF	TGTGCCAGCAGCGTAGGGATCTCCTACGAGCAGTACTTC
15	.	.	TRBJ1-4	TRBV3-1	CASSQVAVSNEKLFF	TGTGCCAGCAGCCAAGTGGCGGTTTCTAATGAAAAACTGTTTTTT
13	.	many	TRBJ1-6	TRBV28	CASSFVTRSPLHF	TGTGCCAGCAGTTTCGTTACTCGGTCACCCCTCCACTTT
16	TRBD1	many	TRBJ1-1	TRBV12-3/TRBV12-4	CASSLGGQGLNTEAFF	TGTGCCAGCAGTTTAGGTGGACAGGGGCTTAACACTGAAGCTTTCTTT
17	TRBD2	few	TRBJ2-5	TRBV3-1	CASSHPGLAGEQETQYF	TGTGCCAGCAGCCACCCCGGACTAGCGGGAGAACAAGAGACCCAGTACTTC
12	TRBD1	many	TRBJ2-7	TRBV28	CASRTGVGEQYF	TGTGCCAGCAGGACAGGGGTAGGGGAGCAGTACTTC
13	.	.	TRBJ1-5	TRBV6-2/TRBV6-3	CASSYTRDQPQHF	TGTGCCAGCAGTTACACGAGGGATCAGCCCCAGCATTTT
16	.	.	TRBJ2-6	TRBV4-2	CASSQDPRAGANVLTF	TGTGCCAGCAGCCAAGATCCCAGGGCTGGGGCCAACGTCCTGACTTTC
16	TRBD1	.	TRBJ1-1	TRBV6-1	CASNSYRGQGYSEAFF	TGTGCCAGCAACAGTTATCGGGGACAGGGCTATTCTGAAGCTTTCTTT
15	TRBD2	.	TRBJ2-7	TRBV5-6	CASSLGLAVSYEQYF	TGTGCCAGCAGCTTAGGACTAGCTGTGTCCTACGAGCAGTACTTC
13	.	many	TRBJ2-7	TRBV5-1	CASSKQQGYEQYF	TGCGCCAGCTCAAAACAACAGGGCTACGAGCAGTACTTC
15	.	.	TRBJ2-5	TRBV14	CASSQGGSAFETQYF	TGTGCCAGCAGCCAAGGAGGTAGTGCATTCGAGACCCAGTACTTC
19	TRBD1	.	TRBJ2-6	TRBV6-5	CASSYSRRQGVPGANVLTF	TGTGCCAGCAGTTACTCGAGGCGGCAGGGGGTGCCTGGGGCCAACGTCCTGACTTTC
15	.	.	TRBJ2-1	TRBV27	CASTETVGGLGEQFF	TGTGCCAGCACTGAGACGGTTGGCGGCCTGGGTGAGCAGTTCTTC
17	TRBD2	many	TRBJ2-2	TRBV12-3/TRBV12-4	CASSWPGLAENTGELFF	TGTGCCAGCAGTTGGCCGGGACTAGCGGAAAACACCGGGGAGCTGTTTTTT
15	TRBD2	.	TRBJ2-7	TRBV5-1	CASSRTSGTTYEQYF	TGCGCCAGCAGCAGGACTAGCGGGACCACCTACGAGCAGTACTTC
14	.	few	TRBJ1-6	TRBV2	CASSLRGRDSPLHF	TGCGCCAGCAGCCTCCGGGGTAGGGATTCACCCCTCCACTTT
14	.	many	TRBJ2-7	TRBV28	CASSPLWSSYEQYF	TGTGCCAGCAGCCCTCTATGGAGCTCCTACGAGCAGTACTTC
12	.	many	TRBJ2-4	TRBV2	CATLLAKNIQYF	TGTGCCACTCTACTAGCCAAAAACATTCAGTACTTC
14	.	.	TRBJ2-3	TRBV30	CAWSPLGNTDTQYF	TGTGCCTGGAGTCCCTTAGGGAACACAGATACGCAGTATTTT
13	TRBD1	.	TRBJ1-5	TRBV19	CASGQGGNQPQHF	TGTGCCAGTGGACAGGGAGGCAATCAGCCCCAGCATTTT
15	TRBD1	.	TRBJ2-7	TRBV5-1	CASSFSGTGGDEQYF	TGCGCCAGCAGCTTCTCCGGGACAGGGGGCGACGAGCAGTACTTC
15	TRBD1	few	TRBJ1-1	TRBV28	CASSWGQGAHTEAFF	TGTGCCAGCAGTTGGGGACAGGGGGCGCACACTGAAGCTTTCTTT
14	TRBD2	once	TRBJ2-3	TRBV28	CASRAAGGTDTQYF	TGTGCCAGCAGGGCAGCGGGGGGCACAGATACGCAGTATTTT
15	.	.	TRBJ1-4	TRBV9	CASSGGDATNEKLFF	TGTGCCAGCAGCGGAGGGGATGCAACTAATGAAAAACTGTTTTTT
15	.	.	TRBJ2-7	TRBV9	CASSVNGRGSHEQYF	TGTGCCAGCAGCGTAAACGGACGGGGGTCCCACGAGCAGTACTTC